Here is one TCR beta chain with its context. Its antigen remains unidentified. Within one base of it there is no much larger clone, and no base qualities were kept. The sample comes from a study of somatic mutations in cytotoxic T cells in rheumatoid arthritis (dated 2017 in TCRdb). General notes on the study: Peripheral blood (around 28 ml EDTA) was collected from patients immediately after diagnosis and before any treatment began. A FACSAria II or Sony SH800 was used to flow-sort some V beta antibody-stained T-cell populations at nearly 100% purity, and TCRB sequencing was also done on sorted V beta1+ cells. To characterize clonality, the study used TCRB deep sequencing while asking whether somatic mutations are carried by expanded CD8+ T-cell clones in newly diagnosed, untreated rheumatoid arthritis. TCRB deep sequencing was performed for approximately 61 rheumatoid arthritis patients and roughly 20 healthy controls. Median age was essentially the same in the patient group and the control group.

At the junction V is shortened by 6 bases and J by 1 base, with 15 bases in between. From the germline V gene, CDR1 is SGHVS and CDR2 is FQNEAQ. The CDR3 starts with the cysteine, ends with the phenylalanine, and has 15 residues. Of the read, only the CDR3 DNA is kept; its 45 bases are in frame from base 1. Broader findings and caveats from the paper: The slight TRBV07 underrepresentation in patients was not adjusted for multiple comparisons. Several identical CD8+ TCRB sequences were found in both blood and synovial fluid, and in 8 of 65 patients the largest CD8+ clone exceeded 20% of CD8+ cells. Healthy controls showed no age-related increase in CD8+ clonality, whereas patients did (Spearman r ~ 0.5). Rheumatoid arthritis patients and age-matched healthy controls did not significantly differ in CD8+ T-cell clonality. The expanded CD8+ clones had unknown antigen targets, and not appearing in virus-specific databases did not rule out that they were virus-specific.

Positive magnetic bead selection on an AutoMACS was used to isolate CD4+ and CD8+ cells, with flow cytometry used to check purity. Clonal expansions were first screened by flow cytometry with a TCR V beta antibody panel, then characterized by TCRB deep sequencing of sorted CD8+ fractions. Peripheral blood mononuclear cells were obtained using density gradient separation with Ficoll-Paque PLUS. Nucleospin Tissue or Tissue XS kits were used to extract DNA from CD4-enriched, CD8-enriched or PBMC samples, and a Qubit 2.0 fluorometer was used for quantification. The immunoSEQ assay was applied to genomic DNA for TCRB CDR3 sequencing. From the authors' description of their analysis: Patient CD8+ clones larger than 1% were compared against published virus-specific TCRB sequences, and only a few matched. Only productive TCRB rearrangements were included in the analyses. A clone was defined by a unique TCRB CDR3 sequence, and clonality was computed as a productive clonality index based on Shannon entropy. The template counts of each clone relative to the total templates per sample were used to calculate repertoire overlap between two samples. Flow cytometry-measured V-gene usage correlated with V-gene usage from TCRB sequencing, with a Spearman r of about 0.64. TCRdb carries this immuneACCESS record with in-frame sequences only. Its versions omit some clonotypes, under half of them owing to an unresolved V gene in the studies checked, with the rest unexplained. V and J calls and clone size are those listed in that table; D and trimming were worked out from the DNA. For this sample the table gives about 7,000 clones, of which roughly 70% were detected only once. Jointly, the top ten make up 15% to 18% of the sample.

The chain uses TRBV7-8 and TRBJ2-5; TRBD1 could be the D gene, as 7 bases match. This clonotype originated in an adult with rheumatoid arthritis. Sample: CD8+ T cells sorted from blood. CDR3 sequence: CASSFRGDSQETQYF. The nucleotides read TGTGCCAGCAGTTTTAGGGGGGACAGCCAAGAGACCCAGTACTTC.